The rows below give T cell receptor beta chains drawn from one sample of a study of tumor-infiltrating lymphocytes in primary liver carcinoma. TCRdb processed the multiplex PCR reads anew with MiXCR; each CDR3 protein has one entry. The profile shows around 71,000 distinct CDR3 sequences, 60% to 80% of them singletons. The specimen was liver tumor tissue from sampling region 4. These receptors all come from a woman in her sixties or seventies with primary liver carcinoma and hepatitis B virus infection. The conserved cysteine and the conserved F or W are not part of the CDR3 here. A D gene is named only where the DNA matches it firmly.

len | d_gene | v_gene | CDR3aa
12 | TRBD2 | TRBV12-3/TRBV12-4 | ASILGGIYHEQF
13 | TRBD1 | TRBV12-5 | ASGSGQGLNNEQF
12 | - | TRBV29-1 | SGQGGLEADTQY
13 | - | TRBV6-5 | ASASRGGRQDTQY
12 | TRBD2 | TRBV6-6 | ASSSGTWTYEQY
11 | - | TRBV4-1 | ASSPMGNEKLF
13 | TRBD2 | TRBV20-1 | SPKAGTSGYNEQF
13 | - | TRBV4-1 | ASNDRSDSNYGYT
14 | - | TRBV11-2 | AGSRLNPEVAHEQF
13 | - | TRBV28 | ASLGGVVSTDTQY
10 | - | TRBV11-3 | ASSLNANKQF
13 | - | TRBV6-6 | ASLSGGAWRDEQF
12 | - | TRBV10-2 | TSSEGEVYQPQL
16 | TRBD2 | TRBV12-3/TRBV12-4 | ASCVGAGMQRGAYEQY
15 | TRBD2 | TRBV6-2/TRBV6-3 | ASSYWGSGSVNGELF
15 | - | TRBV6-1 | ACSEVVAAGPIGELF
13 | TRBD1 | TRBV12-3/TRBV12-4 | AINLWTGMNTEAF
15 | TRBD1 | TRBV5-5 | PSSLRGQGAPYDEQF
14 | - | TRBV11-2 | ASNLGIPKGFYGYT
11 | TRBD2 | TRBV7-9 | ASSLPSGYEQY
10 | - | TRBV7-9 | ASRPRGGQVY
13 | TRBD1 | TRBV6-1 | ANSIRRQGKTEAF
15 | TRBD2 | TRBV20-1 | SARGLGGRSHQETQY
13 | - | TRBV6-5 | ASRRDEIFTDTQS
12 | - | TRBV6-1 | ASRGERNTGELF
14 | - | TRBV29-1 | IARFLGGGLRDTQY
12 | - | TRBV4-1 | AGSQTESSYEQY
13 | - | TRBV29-1 | YVEDPFGSSYEQY
11 | - | TRBV29-1 | SVARGVADTQY
12 | - | TRBV12-3/TRBV12-4 | ASCTRGENTEAL
12 | - | TRBV28 | ASRRDPGPETQY
14 | TRBD1 | TRBV6-5 | ATSQNRDRVPNIQY
12 | - | TRBV6-1 | VSSVTTVLYGYT
17 | TRBD2 | TRBV5-1 | ASSSTSVRASYSYNEQL
13 | TRBD2 | TRBV4-2 | SRSQFGGRVDTQY
12 | - | TRBV28 | ASSFVDYTVTKY
13 | - | TRBV24-1 | ATSESGTPTYEQH
13 | TRBD1 | TRBV6-5 | ASSLQGTGRYEQY
15 | - | TRBV10-2 | ACSESLTGANTGELF
13 | TRBD2 | TRBV12-3/TRBV12-4 | ASSLVGGGTGELF
11 | - | TRBV5-1 | ASTWGSTDTQY
11 | - | TRBV12-3/TRBV12-4 | TSSSPVDYEQY
13 | TRBD2 | TRBV29-1 | CDEDCGRPPYEQY
12 | - | TRBV29-1 | SATLQGGQETQY
14 | TRBD1 | TRBV5-1 | ASNLVQGADMEIQY
13 | TRBD1 | TRBV11-2 | ASSLAWGQSYGHY
12 | - | TRBV15 | ATSRDRRWETQY
12 | TRBD1 | TRBV5-1 | VSSSEGQIYVYT
17 | TRBD2 | TRBV11-3 | TSSAGQGTLAGGFNEQF
13 | - | TRBV6-5 | ASSYSSRVRRELF
14 | TRBD1 | TRBV7-7 | ASSLGAGGRMDTQY
15 | TRBD1 | TRBV6-1 | ASSLLDATGLNRPQH
11 | - | TRBV11-2 | ASSLDREDEQY
13 | TRBD1 | TRBV12-3/TRBV12-4 | ASSPGQGVAGPQH
11 | - | TRBV12-3/TRBV12-4 | ASSAEDFQPRH
12 | - | TRBV5-1 | TSSLGTYQETQY